This TCR beta chain was captured in a study of blood T cell repertoires in COVID-19. CDR3 length: 15 residues. Trimming cost V 2 bases and J 5 bases; bases outside gene matches: 4. Germline CDR1 is SGHDN and CDR2 is FVKESK. Sequencing was performed with immunoSEQ multiplex PCR; in TCRdb, only in-frame clones are kept and a portion is missing. This sample has 50,000 to 55,000 clones, with around 87% found just once. Input material: peripheral blood. The TCR comes from a man aged 45-60 years with active COVID-19. V gene TRBV14 combines with J gene TRBJ2-2; the match to TRBD1 covers 8 bases. The CDR3, as DNA: TGTGCCAGCAGCCAAAGAACAGGGGGAACCGGGGAGCTGTTTTTT. It specifies CASSQRTGGTGELFF.